These 13 T cell receptor beta chains share one sample of origin, sequenced in a study of tumor and adjacent non-tumor tissue in lung cancer. This sample's RNA came from whole unsorted tissue. This non-tumor lung sample came from over 3 cm beyond the tumor edge. A modified ARM-PCR protocol with three rounds of nested PCR amplified TCRbeta. TCRdb re-derived calls from the multiplex PCR reads in MiXCR, one entry per CDR3 protein. The sample consists of about 98,000 distinct CDR3 sequences, 80% of them appearing once. Sequencing used distant non-tumor lung tissue. These receptors were taken from a man between 60 and 75 years old with small cell lung cancer.

This rearrangement joins TRBV12-3 or TRBV12-4 to TRBJ1-3, with D unclear. Trimming removed 6 bases from V and 0 bases from J, with 9 bases in between. This CDR3 contains 14 residues. The CDR3 protein is CASSPYTSGNTIYF. The CDR3, as DNA: TGTGCCAGCAGCCCCTACACCTCTGGAAACACCATATATTTT.

The V gene is TRBV25-1, the J gene TRBJ2-7; D uncertain. The CDR3 is 12 amino acids. Germline CDR1 MGHDK, CDR2 SYGVNS. Trimming left V 4 bases short and J 7 bases short, with 11 bases between. The CDR3 spells CASSADLGEQYF. CDR3 DNA: TGTGCCAGCAGTGCCGACCTGGGGGAGCAGTACTTC.

For this clonotype: Relative to the germline gene, one junction end is altered; a read error may explain this. The chain carries TRBV12-3 or TRBV12-4 and TRBJ2-1; D unresolved. CDR3 length: 14 residues. The CDR3 nucleotides read TGTGCCAGCAGTCCCGGTACAGAGCACAATGAGCAGCTCTTC. Its translation: CASSPGTEHNEQLF.

The CDR3 reads CASSSTTGGWGDEQFF. The CDR3, as DNA: TGTGCCAGCAGCTCGACCACGGGGGGGTGGGGAGATGAGCAGTTCTTC. The chain joins TRBV5-4 to TRBJ2-1; 8 bases match TRBD2. The CDR3 extends over 16 amino acids. CDR1 is SGHNT, CDR2 YYREEE, per germline (reference sequence). V shed 3 bases and J 8 bases; nucleotides not matched to a gene: 13.

This clonotype occurred once. One end of the junction does not line up with germline, which may come from a read error. This rearrangement joins TRBV6-1 to TRBJ2-5, with D perhaps matching TRBD1 (5 bases). The CDR3 is made up of 14 amino acids. CDR1 is MNHNS, CDR2 SASEGT, per germline. This CDR3 is CASSEAPEGVTRYF. For the CDR3, the DNA is TGTGCCAGCAGCGAAGCTCCGGAAGGGGTGACCCGGTACTTC.

V is TRBV6-5 and J is TRBJ2-1, with D possibly TRBD2 on 6 matching bases. The germline V gene has CDR1 MNHEY and CDR2 SVGAGI. This CDR3 spans 14 amino acids. The V gene lost 6 bases and the J gene lost 11 bases, with 20 bases spanning the gap. CDR3 coding DNA: TGTGCCAGCAGGCGGGATGGACGTAAGGATAAGCAGTTCTTC. Translating it yields CASRRDGRKDKQFF.

The rearrangement joins TRBV12-3 or TRBV12-4 to TRBJ1-1; D unresolved. The V end lost 9 bases, the J end lost 8 bases, and 13 bases lay between the germline ends. This CDR3 contains 11 residues. Written as DNA, the CDR3 is TGTGCCAGTAGTCCCAACGAAGAAGCTTTCTTT. It translates to CASSPNEEAFF.

Concerning this clonotype itself: The conserved phenylalanine or tryptophan is not found at the CDR3 terminus, so this likely reflects a read error. V gene TRBV29-1 combines with J gene TRBJ2-3; D is unclear. The CDR3 has 13 amino acids. Germline lookup yields CDR1 SQVTM and CDR2 ANQGSEA. DNA of the CDR3: TGCAGCATTGAGTCAGCTGGCACAGATACGCAGTATTCT. It yields the protein CSIESAGTDTQYS.

This clonotype showed up just a few times. A read error may account for a junction end that differs from germline. The gene calls are TRBV4-1 and TRBJ2-2; weak D call: TRBD1 (6 bases). The germline V gene encodes CDR1 MGHRA and CDR2 YSYEKL. The CDR3 has 15 amino acids. CDR3 nucleotide sequence: TGCGCCAACAGCAGCAGGGGTGCCTATACCTGGGAGCTGTTTTTT. Its translation is CANSSRGAYTWELFF.

In regard to this clonotype: As the CDR3 is not closed by the conserved phenylalanine or tryptophan, this likely results from a read error. The rearrangement uses TRBV4-2 and TRBJ2-7, with unresolved D. The CDR3 covers 12 residues. Trimming removed 1 base at V and 7 bases at J, with 8 bases between. Per germline, CDR1 LGHNA and CDR2 YNFKEQ. For the CDR3, the DNA is TGTGCCAGCAGCCAAGGCGGTAGGGAGCAGTACTGC. Its translation is CASSQGGREQYC.

As concerns this clonotype: Given a much more abundant clone one base away, this may be a read error. The rearrangement joins TRBV7-8 to TRBJ2-5, with D hard to call. Looked up from germline, CDR1 is SGHVS and CDR2 is FQNEAQ. The length of the CDR3 is 9 residues. V was pared by 8 bases and J by 5 bases, with 3 bases between. CDR3 nucleotide sequence: TGTGCCAGCGGGGAGACCCAGTACTTC. Translated, it gives CASGETQYF. The full variable domain, in which reference TRBV7-8 and TRBJ2-5 provide the parts outside the CDR3, is GAGVSQSPRYKVAKRGQDVALRCDPISGHVSLFWYQQALGQGPEFLTYFQNEAQLDKSGLPSDRFFAERPEGSVSTLKIQRTQQEDSAVYLCASGETQYFGPGTRLLVL.

Details on this clonotype: This could be a read error, since a much larger clone is one nucleotide away. V gene TRBV20-1 combines with J gene TRBJ2-1; no firm D call. Trimming took 3 bases from V and 7 from J, leaving 10 bases between them. This CDR3 spans 12 amino acids. Germline assignment: CDR1 DFQATT and CDR2 SNEGSKA (reference sequence). The CDR3 coding sequence is TGCAGTGCTAGGTCCCCAAATAATGAGCAGTTCTTC. Translation gives CSARSPNNEQFF.

This clonotype was observed a few times. This may arise from a read error, as a much more abundant clone is one base away. This chain uses TRBV10-2 with TRBJ2-1, with D possibly being TRBD2 (5 bases). This CDR3 has 15 amino acids. Looked up from germline, CDR1 is WSHSY and CDR2 is SAAADI. CDR3 region: CANSERAVQGNEQFF. Here the CDR3 DNA reads TGCGCCAACAGTGAAAGAGCGGTCCAAGGGAATGAGCAGTTCTTC.